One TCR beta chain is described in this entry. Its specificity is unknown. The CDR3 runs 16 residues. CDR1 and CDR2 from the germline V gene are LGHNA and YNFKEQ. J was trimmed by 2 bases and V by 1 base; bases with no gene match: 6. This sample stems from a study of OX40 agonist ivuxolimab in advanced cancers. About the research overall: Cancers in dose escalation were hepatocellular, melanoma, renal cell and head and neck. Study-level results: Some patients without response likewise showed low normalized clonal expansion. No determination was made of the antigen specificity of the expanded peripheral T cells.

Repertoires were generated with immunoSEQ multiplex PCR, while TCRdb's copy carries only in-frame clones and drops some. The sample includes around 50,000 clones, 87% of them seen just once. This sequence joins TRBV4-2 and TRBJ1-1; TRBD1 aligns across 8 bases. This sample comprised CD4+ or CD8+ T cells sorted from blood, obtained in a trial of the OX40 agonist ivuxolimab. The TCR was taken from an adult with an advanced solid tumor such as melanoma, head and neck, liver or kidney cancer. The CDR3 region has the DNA TGTGCCAGCAGCCAAGCTATGACAGGGGTAAACACTGAAGCTTTCTTT. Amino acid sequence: CASSQAMTGVNTEAFF.